This TCR beta chain was sequenced in a study of shared clonotypes between healthy human individuals. Generated by immunoSEQ multiplex PCR, the TCRdb table keeps only in-frame clones and is missing some. The sample contains about 380,000 clones, 96% of which appear only once. V was trimmed by 6 bases and J by 0 bases, leaving 9 bases between them. The CDR3 spans 13 residues. Germline CDR1 is SNHLY and CDR2 is FYNNEI. Sequences were obtained from memory CD8+ T cells sorted from blood. This sample's subset: CD45RO+ cells pooled with CCR7-negative TemRA cells. The clonotype comes from a man aged 25 to 45 in good health. V usage is TRBV2 and J usage is TRBJ2-7, with a possible D match to TRBD2 (5 bases). The CDR3 DNA sequence: TGTGCCAGCAGGGACGCGGGCTCCTACGAGCAGTACTTC. Translated: CASRDAGSYEQYF.